Below are 14 T cell receptor beta chains sequenced from a single sample in a study of beta chain features in type 1 diabetes. Sequencing targeted expressed TCRB transcripts, as all isolated RNA had been reverse transcribed. Profiling relied on immunoSEQ multiplex PCR, and the TCRdb table lists in-frame clones only, not all of them. Among about 340,000 clones, around an eighth were seen once, and the ten largest hold roughly 0.015%. General study findings and limits: Among all four CD4+ subsets, Type 1 diabetes patients had TCRB CDR3s that were moderately but significantly shorter.

These receptors have no known antigen. Sequenced sample: naive CD4+ T cells from blood. The source is a woman between 18 and 29 years old with type 1 diabetes.

In its sample, this clone was seen a few times. CDR3 nucleotides: TGTGCCAGCATCAACACGAACTCCTACGAGCAGTACTTC. This translates into CASINTNSYEQYF. V is TRBV28 and J is TRBJ2-7, with unresolved D. The CDR3 spans 13 residues. Trimming removed 7 bases from V and 0 bases from J, with 10 bases in between. Per germline, CDR1 MDHEN and CDR2 SYDVKM. The whole variable domain, remainder taken from reference TRBV28 and TRBJ2-7, is DVKVTQSSRYLVKRTGEKVFLECVQDMDHENMFWYRQDPGLGLRLIYFSYDVKMKEKGDIPEGYSVSREKKERFSLILESASTNQTSMYLCASINTNSYEQYFGPGTRLTVT.

As concerns this clone: Other nucleotide sequences in the sample specify the same CDR3. CDR3 coding DNA: TGCAGCGTAGGACAGTATACTGAAGCTTTCTTT. This encodes CSVGQYTEAFF. The V gene is TRBV29-1, the J gene TRBJ1-1; weak D call: TRBD1 (6 bases). This CDR3 contains 11 residues. Germline V gene data show CDR1 as SQVTM and CDR2 as ANQGSEA. V was trimmed by 6 bases and J by 5 bases, leaving 10 bases between them.

This clone appeared a few times. This chain uses TRBV28 with TRBJ2-7; D is perhaps TRBD2 (5 bases). The V gene lost 6 bases and the J gene lost 3 bases, with 15 bases spanning the gap. CDR1 and CDR2 (germline): MDHEN, SYDVKM. This CDR3 has 14 residues. CDR3: CASRLPGIRYEQYF. As DNA, the CDR3 is TGTGCCAGCAGGCTACCCGGGATCCGCTACGAGCAGTACTTC.

The chain combines TRBV19 with TRBJ2-4; possibly TRBD1 for D (5 bases). Germline lookup yields CDR1 LNHDA and CDR2 SQIVND (reference sequence). Deletions cut 6 bases from V and 3 bases from J, with 12 bases between. The CDR3 loop spans 14 amino acids. CDR3 residues: CASRKGVVKNIQYF. CDR3 coding DNA: TGTGCCAGTAGAAAAGGGGTTGTCAAAAACATTCAGTACTTC. Based on the CDR3 plus reference TRBV19 and TRBJ2-4, the full variable domain is DGGITQSPKYLFRKEGQNVTLSCEQNLNHDAMYWYRQDPGQGLRLIYYSQIVNDFQKGDIAEGYSVSREKKESFPLTVTSAQKNPTAFYLCASRKGVVKNIQYFGAGTRLSVL.

This chain uses TRBV12-5 with TRBJ2-5; 8 positions agree with TRBD1. This CDR3 is built from 15 residues. Germline loops: CDR1 LGHNT, CDR2 FRNRAP. The V segment lost 5 bases and the J segment 1 base; nucleotides outside the gene matches: 6. In nucleotides, the CDR3 is TGTGCTAGTGGTCACCGGGACAGGCCCCAAGAGACCCAGTACTTC. Amino acids: CASGHRDRPQETQYF.

This clone was counted only a few times. The V gene is TRBV27, the J gene TRBJ2-7; 13 bases align to TRBD2. From germline, CDR1 is MNHEY and CDR2 SMNVEV (reference sequence). Trimming at V came to 6 bases and at J to 0 bases, leaving 8 bases not matched to a gene. This CDR3 contains 17 residues. The CDR3 DNA sequence: TGTGCCAGCAGCAGGACTAGCGGGAGCTTCGGCTCCTACGAGCAGTACTTC. It is translated as CASSRTSGSFGSYEQYF.

This clone was seen more than once but under ten times. The chain combines TRBV30 with TRBJ2-5; a weak D match, TRBD2 (5 bases). Germline V gene sequence: CDR1 GTSNPN, CDR2 SVGIG (reference sequence). The CDR3 is 12 amino acids. V was shortened by 3 bases and J by 3 bases, with 8 bases between the two germline ends. As DNA, the CDR3 is TGTGCCTGGAGCGAGGGCAAAGAGACCCAGTACTTC. This sequence encodes CAWSEGKETQYF.

The V call is TRBV7-2, the J call TRBJ1-1; TRBD1 matches 11 bases. In germline, CDR1 is SGHTA, CDR2 FQGNSA. V gave up 1 base and J gave up 4 bases; unmatched junction bases: 2. The CDR3 has 15 residues. The CDR3 sequence is CASSLVGTGGTEAFF. CDR3 DNA: TGTGCCAGCAGCTTAGTGGGGACAGGGGGCACTGAAGCTTTCTTT. The full variable domain, completed using reference TRBV7-2 and TRBJ1-1, is GAGVSQSPSNKVTEKGKDVELRCDPISGHTALYWYRQSLGQGLEFLIYFQGNSAPDKSGLPSDRFSAERTGGSVSTLTIQRTQQEDSAVYLCASSLVGTGGTEAFFGQGTRLTVV.

The sample holds a few counts of this clone. The DNA of the CDR3 is TGTGCCAGCAGCCTCGGCGGGAGGGAAGAGACCCAGTACTTC. Residues: CASSLGGREETQYF. This chain joins TRBV7-2 and TRBJ2-5, with 9 nucleotides matching TRBD2. V shed 5 bases and J 3 bases; nucleotides not matched to a gene: 4. The germline V gene encodes CDR1 SGHTA and CDR2 FQGNSA. This CDR3 has 14 amino acids.

The chain is built from TRBV19 and TRBJ2-5; 8 bases are a match to TRBD1. Germline values: CDR1 LNHDA, CDR2 SQIVND (reference sequence). The CDR3 sequence is 13 residues long. The junction had 3 bases not matched to a gene; V was cut back by 4 bases and J by 5 bases. CDR3 DNA: TGTGCCAGTAGTACGGACAGGGCGGAGACCCAGTACTTC. The encoded protein is CASSTDRAETQYF.

There are a few counts of this clone. The chain recombines TRBV2 with TRBJ1-2; TRBD1 might be the D (6 bases). The CDR3 consists of 14 residues. Germline V gene lookup returns CDR1 SNHLY and CDR2 FYNNEI. V lost 7 bases and J 0 bases, leaving 12 bases between the germline ends. CDR3 nucleotide sequence: TGTGCCAGCATCAGGACAGAGACTAACTATGGCTACACCTTC. Amino acid sequence: CASIRTETNYGYTF.

This clone was seen more than once but under ten times. This chain uses TRBV7-9 with TRBJ2-1; 11 bases align to TRBD2. Trimming removed 3 bases from V and 6 bases from J; junction bases left unmatched: 10. CDR3 size: 17 residues. Germline V lookup: CDR1 SEHNR, CDR2 FQNEAQ (reference sequence). The CDR3 bases are TGTGCCAGCAGCTTCCTTCCTCTAGCGGGAGGCTCCAATGAGCAGTTCTTC. It translates to CASSFLPLAGGSNEQFF.

The chain links TRBV15 to TRBJ2-4, with TRBD2 as a possible D gene (5 bases). The V gene's germline CDR1 is LNHNV and CDR2 YYDKDF (reference sequence). This CDR3 is 17 amino acids long. V was trimmed by 0 bases and J by 2 bases, leaving 14 bases between them. As DNA, the CDR3 is TGTGCCACCAGCAGAGATCGACGCACGGGGTCCAAAAACATTCAGTACTTC. It encodes CATSRDRRTGSKNIQYF.

In its sample, this clone was seen a few times. The rearrangement joins TRBV30 to TRBJ1-2, with 9 bases aligning to TRBD1. CDR1 and CDR2 from the germline V gene are GTSNPN and SVGIG (reference sequence). Trimming cost V 0 bases and J 4 bases; bases outside gene matches: 3. The CDR3 extends over 14 amino acids. The CDR3 DNA is TGTGCCTGGAGTGTGGGACAGGGATCCTATGGCTACACCTTC. Translation: CAWSVGQGSYGYTF. The full variable domain, with the rest looked up from reference TRBV30 and TRBJ1-2, is SQTIHQWPATLVQPVGSPLSLECTVEGTSNPNLYWYRQAAGRGLQLLFYSVGIGQISSEVPQNLSASRPQDRQFILSSKKLLLSDSGFYLCAWSVGQGSYGYTFGSGTRLTVV.